This T cell receptor beta chain emerged from a study of blood T cell repertoires in COVID-19. The wider study: Both acute and convalescent COVID-19 samples were obtained from the United States, Italy and Spain. T cells, B-cell-depleted T cells, or PBMCs supplied cDNA or gDNA.

Those enrolled in Seattle joined during active infection and were followed longitudinally afterward. In the authors' workflow: Reference gene primer amplification in the assay estimated nucleated cell counts. Assay used: immunoSEQ multiplex PCR; TCRdb lists only in-frame clones, some missing. V and J calls and clone size are copied from that table; D and trimming were computed from the DNA. This table has some 200,000 clones, 85% appearing once. V shed 3 bases, J shed 4 bases, and the junction held 11 bases outside the gene matches. This CDR3 spans 17 amino acids. Per germline, CDR1 LGHNA and CDR2 YSLEER.

The clonotype was recovered from a woman in her 70s with COVID-19, enrolled during active disease. Sequencing was carried out using peripheral blood. The chain uses TRBV4-3 and TRBJ2-1; 8 nucleotides line up with TRBD2. CDR3: CASSQEYSGAPYNEQFF. The CDR3 region has the DNA TGCGCCAGCAGCCAGGAGTATAGCGGGGCTCCTTACAATGAGCAGTTCTTC.